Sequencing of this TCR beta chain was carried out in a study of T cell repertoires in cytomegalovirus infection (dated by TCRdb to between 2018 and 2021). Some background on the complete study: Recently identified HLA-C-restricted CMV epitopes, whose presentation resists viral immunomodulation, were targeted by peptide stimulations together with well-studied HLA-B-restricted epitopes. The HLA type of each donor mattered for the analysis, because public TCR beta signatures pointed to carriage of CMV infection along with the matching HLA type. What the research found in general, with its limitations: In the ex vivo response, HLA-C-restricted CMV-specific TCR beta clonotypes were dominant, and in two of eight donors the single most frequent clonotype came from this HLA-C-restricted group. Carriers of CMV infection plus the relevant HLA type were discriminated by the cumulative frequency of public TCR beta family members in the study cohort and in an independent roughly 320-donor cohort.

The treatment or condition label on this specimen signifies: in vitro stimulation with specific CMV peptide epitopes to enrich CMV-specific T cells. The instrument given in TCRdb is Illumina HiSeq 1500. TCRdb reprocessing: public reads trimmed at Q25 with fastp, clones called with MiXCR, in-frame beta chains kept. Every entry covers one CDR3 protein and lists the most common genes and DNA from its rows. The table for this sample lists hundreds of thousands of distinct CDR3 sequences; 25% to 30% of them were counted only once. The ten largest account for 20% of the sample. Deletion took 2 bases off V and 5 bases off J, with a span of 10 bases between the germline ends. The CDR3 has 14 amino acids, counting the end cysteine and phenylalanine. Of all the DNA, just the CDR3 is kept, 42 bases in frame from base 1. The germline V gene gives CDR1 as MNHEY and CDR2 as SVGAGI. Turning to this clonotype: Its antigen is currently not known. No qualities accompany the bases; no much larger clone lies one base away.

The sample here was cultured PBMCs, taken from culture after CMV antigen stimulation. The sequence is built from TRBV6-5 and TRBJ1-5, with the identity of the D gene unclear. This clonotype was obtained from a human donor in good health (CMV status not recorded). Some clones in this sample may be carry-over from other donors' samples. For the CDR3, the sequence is CASSYVEGHQPQHF. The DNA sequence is TGTGCCAGCAGTTACGTCGAAGGCCATCAGCCCCAGCATTTT.